These 7 T cell receptor beta chains were all obtained from the same sample, sequenced in a study of T cells after posttransplantation cyclophosphamide. Cells defined as naive were viable CD3+CD4+ or CD3+CD8+ and CCR7+CD45RA+CD45RO-CD95-CD27+CD28+. Sequencing was performed with immunoSEQ multiplex PCR; in TCRdb, only in-frame clones are kept and a portion is missing. The data contain about 20,000 clones, 95% to 99% of them seen just once; the ten biggest clones take up about 0.15%. Sequencing used naive CD4+ T cells sorted from PBMCs. The receptors stem from a man aged 35-49 years in good health, CMV-negative, and a related stem cell transplant donor.

The chain links TRBV6-1 to TRBJ2-3, with 12 bases fitting TRBD2. CDR1 and CDR2 from the germline V gene are MNHNS and SASEGT. This CDR3 has 13 amino acids. J gave up 4 bases and V 8 bases, and 1 base lay outside the gene matches. CDR3 residues: CASGLAGSDTQYF. CDR3 sequence (DNA): TGTGCCAGCGGACTAGCGGGGTCAGATACGCAGTATTTT.

The gene calls are TRBV11-2 and TRBJ2-7, with D perhaps matching TRBD2 (6 bases). Germline CDR1 and CDR2: SGHAT and FQNNGV. CDR3 length: 15 residues. V was clipped by 5 bases and J by 9 bases, with 23 bases between them. The CDR3: CASSPHGLYLRGQYF. The DNA for the CDR3 is TGTGCCAGCAGCCCACATGGACTATATTTACGTGGGCAGTACTTC. Combining the CDR3 with reference TRBV11-2 and TRBJ2-7 gives the whole variable domain EAGVAQSPRYKIIEKRQSVAFWCNPISGHATLYWYQQILGQGPKLLIQFQNNGVVDDSQLPKDRFSAERLKGVDSTLKIQPAKLEDSAVYLCASSPHGLYLRGQYFGPGTRLTVT.

This chain connects TRBV19 to TRBJ2-1; 7 bases align to TRBD1. Germline-derived CDR1 and CDR2 are LNHDA and SQIVND (reference sequence). V lost 6 bases to trimming and J lost 5 bases; unmatched junction nucleotides: 4. The length of the CDR3 is 13 residues. The DNA of the CDR3 is TGTGCCAGTAGCCTTACAGGGGACAATGAGCAGTTCTTC. It is translated as CASSLTGDNEQFF. The full variable domain, completed using reference TRBV19 and TRBJ2-1, is DGGITQSPKYLFRKEGQNVTLSCEQNLNHDAMYWYRQDPGQGLRLIYYSQIVNDFQKGDIAEGYSVSREKKESFPLTVTSAQKNPTAFYLCASSLTGDNEQFFGPGTRLTVL.

The chain links TRBV9 to TRBJ2-5; 10 positions match TRBD2. Unmatched junction bases numbered 9, after V lost 3 bases and J lost 4 bases. The CDR3 spans 16 residues. Germline lookup yields CDR1 SGDLS and CDR2 YYNGEE. The DNA of the CDR3 is TGTGCCAGCAGCGCTTCGAGCGGGAGGGCCCCAGAGACCCAGTACTTC. Its protein product is CASSASSGRAPETQYF.

The chain uses TRBV18 and TRBJ1-5; 7 bases match TRBD1. CDR1 KGHSH and CDR2 LQKENI come from the germline V gene. This CDR3 region has 14 residues. J lost 2 bases, V lost 5 bases, and 3 bases had no gene match. CDR3 nucleotide sequence: TGTGCCAGCTCAGGTACAGGGGGCAATCAGCCCCAGCATTTT. Its protein is CASSGTGGNQPQHF.

This clone appeared once. This rearrangement joins TRBV2 to TRBJ1-1, with 8 nucleotides matching TRBD1. CDR3 size: 13 residues. V shed 6 bases and J 1 base; nucleotides not matched to a gene: 1. Per the germline V gene, CDR1 is SNHLY and CDR2 is FYNNEI. CDR3 protein: CASRGQGNTEAFF. In DNA form, the CDR3 reads TGTGCCAGCAGAGGACAGGGGAACACTGAAGCTTTCTTT.

The chain uses TRBV7-3 and TRBJ2-5, with 8 nucleotides matching TRBD1. CDR1 and CDR2 (germline): SGHTA, FQGTGA. The CDR3 consists of 13 residues. V lost 8 bases to trimming and J lost 5 bases; unmatched junction nucleotides: 7. The CDR3 sequence is CASAPGGSETQYF. Written as DNA, the CDR3 is TGTGCCAGCGCGCCAGGGGGCAGCGAGACCCAGTACTTC. The full variable domain, in which reference TRBV7-3 and TRBJ2-5 provide the parts outside the CDR3, is GAGVSQTPSNKVTEKGKYVELRCDPISGHTALYWYRQSLGQGPEFLIYFQGTGAADDSGLPNDRFFAVRPEGSVSTLKIQRTERGDSAVYLCASAPGGSETQYFGPGTRLLVL.